The clone carrying this TCR beta chain occurred a few times. Its specificity is not known. This sample is part of a study of cytomegalovirus exposure and HLA in healthy donors. Findings of the study overall: In vitro checks showed that a few CMV-associated chains really do target CMV antigens. TCR beta chain V- and J-gene trimming was linked, in a later analysis, to a missense variant in DCLRE1C.

The PCR was carried out with 60 Vbeta primers and 13 Jbeta primers. Profiled with immunoSEQ multiplex PCR; TCRdb holds only in-frame clones, not every one. The repertoire consists of under 200,000 clones, with around three quarters occurring once and the leading ten covering approximately 4.4%. Healthy bone marrow donors made up the donors. What was sequenced was PBMCs. The source of this sequence is a woman aged 25 to 39 in good health and CMV-seropositive.

The DNA for the CDR3 is TGTGCCAGCTCACTTAGCAATGAGCAGTTCTTC. Amino acids: CASSLSNEQFF. The genes are TRBV18 and TRBJ2-1, with D unresolved. Germline V gene data show CDR1 as KGHSH and CDR2 as LQKENI. Between the trimmed V and J ends, which lost 4 bases and 6 bases, there was a span of 4 bases. CDR3 length: 11 amino acids.